This TCR beta chain was sequenced during a study of T cell responses to AZD1222 COVID-19 vaccine. CDR1 GTSNPN and CDR2 SVGIG come from the germline V gene (reference sequence). The CDR3 is 13 amino acids. Trimming left V 6 bases short and J 1 base short, with 12 bases between. Sequencing was performed with immunoSEQ multiplex PCR; in TCRdb, only in-frame clones are kept and a portion is missing. There are 200,000 to 250,000 clones in the sample; about 92% occur only once, and about 1% lies in the top ten. The input for sequencing was peripheral blood, taken on day 0 of MenACWY control vaccination. The sequence came from an adult in good health. The chain recombines TRBV30 with TRBJ1-1; D is possibly TRBD1 (6 bases). The CDR3 loop reads CACGGRRNTEAFF. In DNA form, the CDR3 reads TGTGCCTGCGGGGGGCGCAGGAACACTGAAGCTTTCTTT.